This is a list of T cell receptor beta chains from one sample in a study of OX40 agonist ivuxolimab in advanced cancers. Profiled with immunoSEQ multiplex PCR; TCRdb holds only in-frame clones, not every one. The data show about 19,000 clones, with around 79% seen just once and 15% to 20% held by the top ten. The sample in question was CD4+ or CD8+ T cells sorted from blood, obtained in a trial of the OX40 agonist ivuxolimab. These receptors originate from an adult with an advanced solid tumor such as melanoma, head and neck, liver or kidney cancer. Both conserved end residues are part of each CDR3. The D gene is left open where the match is weak. Some rows mark clone size as missing; the rest say once, few, many or name a class of expanded clone.

d_gene | j_gene | abundance | v_gene | CDR3aa | CDR3nt
- | TRBJ1-2 | - | TRBV27 | CASSLDGFGGYTF | TGTGCCAGCAGTTTGGACGGGTTTGGTGGCTACACCTTC
TRBD2 | TRBJ2-3 | - | TRBV27 | CASRGGLASTDTQYF | TGTGCCAGCAGGGGAGGACTAGCGAGCACAGATACGCAGTATTTT
- | TRBJ1-1 | few | TRBV27 | CASSLSGSNTEAFF | TGTGCCAGCAGTTTATCTGGGTCTAACACTGAAGCTTTCTTT
- | TRBJ2-7 | - | TRBV6-5 | CASRPRDMPSYEQYF | TGTGCCAGCAGGCCCCGAGATATGCCCTCCTACGAGCAGTACTTC
TRBD2 | TRBJ2-1 | once | TRBV7-6 | CASSLTGDYSEQFF | TGTGCCAGCAGCTTAACCGGGGACTACAGTGAGCAGTTCTTC
- | TRBJ1-1 | - | TRBV30 | CAWSVTGNSEAFF | TGTGCCTGGAGTGTAACAGGGAATTCTGAAGCTTTCTTT
- | TRBJ2-2 | - | TRBV28 | CASSLRQNTGELFF | TGTGCCAGCAGTCTTAGACAGAACACCGGGGAGCTGTTTTTT
TRBD2 | TRBJ2-5 | once | TRBV9 | CASSVDGSGGPGETQYF | TGTGCCAGCAGCGTAGATGGTAGCGGGGGGCCTGGGGAGACCCAGTACTTC
- | TRBJ1-1 | - | TRBV5-1 | CASSLERGRTEAFF | TGCGCCAGCAGCTTGGAAAGGGGGAGGACTGAAGCTTTCTTT
TRBD1 | TRBJ2-3 | - | TRBV11-2 | CASSDRTGGRADTQYF | TGTGCCAGCAGCGACAGGACAGGGGGACGAGCAGATACGCAGTATTTT
- | TRBJ2-7 | medium-sized | TRBV29-1 | CSASGQTYEQYF | TGCAGCGCCTCTGGACAGACCTACGAGCAGTACTTC
- | TRBJ2-7 | - | TRBV6-6 | CASNDGAYEQYF | TGTGCCAGCAATGATGGGGCTTACGAGCAGTACTTC
- | TRBJ1-2 | - | TRBV15 | CATSRDRSYGYTF | TGTGCCACCAGCAGAGACAGGAGCTATGGCTACACCTTC
TRBD2 | TRBJ2-1 | - | TRBV4-3 | CASSQERGGGYNEQFF | TGCGCCAGCAGCCAGGAGCGGGGGGGCGGGTACAATGAGCAGTTCTTC
- | TRBJ1-1 | - | TRBV12-5 | CASGFQAGTEAFF | TGTGCTAGTGGTTTTCAGGCGGGCACTGAAGCTTTCTTT
TRBD1 | TRBJ2-5 | - | TRBV2 | CATSTGGLVETQYF | TGTGCCACCTCGACAGGGGGCCTAGTCGAGACCCAGTACTTC
- | TRBJ2-2 | - | TRBV9 | CASSVKSEPTNTGELFF | TGTGCCAGCAGCGTAAAATCGGAACCGACGAACACCGGGGAGCTGTTTTTT
- | TRBJ2-6 | - | TRBV9 | CASSAGTLGANVLTF | TGTGCCAGCAGCGCCGGGACACTGGGGGCCAACGTCCTGACTTTC
TRBD2 | TRBJ2-5 | few | TRBV5-5 | CASSLFAGEETQYF | TGTGCCAGCAGCTTGTTTGCGGGGGAAGAGACCCAGTACTTC
- | TRBJ1-1 | - | TRBV28 | CASTPWGFSNTEAFF | TGTGCCAGCACCCCTTGGGGTTTTTCGAACACTGAAGCTTTCTTT
- | TRBJ2-7 | - | TRBV15 | CATSREGDGGHEQYF | TGTGCCACCAGCAGAGAAGGCGACGGGGGCCACGAGCAGTACTTC
- | TRBJ2-1 | - | TRBV7-2 | CASSGGGPYNEQFF | TGTGCCAGCAGTGGCGGGGGCCCCTACAATGAGCAGTTCTTC
- | TRBJ2-1 | large | TRBV7-9 | CASSLGGYYNEQFF | TGTGCCAGCAGCTTAGGGGGCTACTACAATGAGCAGTTCTTC
- | TRBJ1-2 | - | TRBV7-9 | CASSLTQARDYGYTF | TGTGCCAGCAGCTTAACCCAGGCCCGGGACTATGGCTACACCTTC
- | TRBJ1-1 | - | TRBV10-2 | CASSETWSTTTNTEAFF | TGCGCCAGCAGTGAGACGTGGAGTACGACGACGAACACTGAAGCTTTCTTT
TRBD1 | TRBJ2-7 | - | TRBV4-1 | CASSQENRGLYEQYF | TGCGCCAGCAGCCAAGAGAACAGGGGGCTTTACGAGCAGTACTTC
- | TRBJ1-5 | - | TRBV28 | CASSSRGIAQPQHF | TGTGCCAGCAGTTCACGGGGTATCGCTCAGCCCCAGCATTTT
TRBD1 | TRBJ2-7 | medium-sized | TRBV14 | CASSQGTGPNPYEQYF | TGTGCCAGCAGCCAAGGGACAGGCCCGAACCCTTACGAGCAGTACTTC
- | TRBJ1-1 | - | TRBV4-1 | CASSQIESTEAFF | TGCGCCAGCAGCCAAATTGAGAGCACTGAAGCTTTCTTT
- | TRBJ2-5 | few | TRBV21-1 | CASIVEGGTQETQYF | TGTGCCAGCATCGTTGAGGGGGGGACCCAAGAGACCCAGTACTTC
TRBD1 | TRBJ2-7 | - | TRBV7-6 | CASSPGQGFYEQYF | TGTGCCAGCAGCCCCGGACAGGGATTTTACGAGCAGTACTTC
TRBD1 | TRBJ2-2 | - | TRBV5-4 | CASSVTGQGVGELFF | TGTGCCAGCAGCGTGACGGGACAGGGGGTCGGGGAGCTGTTTTTT
- | TRBJ2-7 | - | TRBV11-1 | CASSPDSSYEQYF | TGTGCCAGCAGTCCGGACAGCTCCTACGAGCAGTACTTC
TRBD1 | TRBJ2-1 | - | TRBV5-4 | CASRSTGGSYNEQFF | TGTGCCAGCAGATCGACAGGGGGCTCCTACAATGAGCAGTTCTTC
TRBD1 | TRBJ1-2 | - | TRBV4-3 | CASSHVGTGDGYTF | TGCGCCAGCAGCCACGTGGGGACAGGGGATGGCTACACCTTC